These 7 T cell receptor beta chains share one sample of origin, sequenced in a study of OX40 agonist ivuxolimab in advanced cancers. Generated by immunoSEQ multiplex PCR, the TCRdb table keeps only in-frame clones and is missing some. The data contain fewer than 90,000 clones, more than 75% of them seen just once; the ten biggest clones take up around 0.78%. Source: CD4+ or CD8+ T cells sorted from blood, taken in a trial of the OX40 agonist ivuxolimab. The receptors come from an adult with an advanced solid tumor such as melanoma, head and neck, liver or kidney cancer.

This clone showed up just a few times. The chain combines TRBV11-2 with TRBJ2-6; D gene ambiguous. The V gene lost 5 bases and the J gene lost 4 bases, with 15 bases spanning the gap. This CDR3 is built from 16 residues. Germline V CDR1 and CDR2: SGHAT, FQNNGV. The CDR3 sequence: CASSPPWSLGANVLTF. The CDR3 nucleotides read TGTGCCAGCAGCCCCCCTTGGTCTCTGGGGGCCAACGTCCTGACTTTC.

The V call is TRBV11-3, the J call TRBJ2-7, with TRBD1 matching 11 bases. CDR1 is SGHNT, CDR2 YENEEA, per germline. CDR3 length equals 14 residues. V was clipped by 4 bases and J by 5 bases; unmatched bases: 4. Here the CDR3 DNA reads TGTGCCAGCAGCTCCGGGACAGGGGGTAACGAGCAGTACTTC. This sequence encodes CASSSGTGGNEQYF.

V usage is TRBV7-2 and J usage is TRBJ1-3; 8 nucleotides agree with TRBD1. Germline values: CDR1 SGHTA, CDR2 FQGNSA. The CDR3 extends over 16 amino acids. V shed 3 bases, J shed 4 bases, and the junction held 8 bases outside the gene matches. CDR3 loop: CASSFPGGQVGNTIYF. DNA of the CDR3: TGTGCCAGCAGCTTCCCAGGGGGACAGGTCGGAAACACCATATATTTT.

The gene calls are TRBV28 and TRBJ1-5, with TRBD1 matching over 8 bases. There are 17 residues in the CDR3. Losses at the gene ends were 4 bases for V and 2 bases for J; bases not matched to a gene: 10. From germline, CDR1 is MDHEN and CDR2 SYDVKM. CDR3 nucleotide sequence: TGTGCCAGCAGTTCGGGGGCAGGGGGCTGGGGCAATCAGCCCCAGCATTTT. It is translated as CASSSGAGGWGNQPQHF.

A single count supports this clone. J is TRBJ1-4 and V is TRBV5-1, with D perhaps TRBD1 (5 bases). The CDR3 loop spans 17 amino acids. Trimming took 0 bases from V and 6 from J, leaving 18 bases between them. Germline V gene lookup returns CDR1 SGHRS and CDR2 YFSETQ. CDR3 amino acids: CASSLDGTGTRHEKLFF. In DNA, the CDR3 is TGCGCCAGCAGCTTGGATGGAACCGGGACCAGGCATGAAAAACTGTTTTTT.

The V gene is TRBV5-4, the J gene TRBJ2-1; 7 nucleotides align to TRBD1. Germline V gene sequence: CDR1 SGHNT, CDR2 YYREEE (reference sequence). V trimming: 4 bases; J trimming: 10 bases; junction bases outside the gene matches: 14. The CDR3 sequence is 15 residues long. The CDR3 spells CASSPSQTGPREQFF. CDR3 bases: TGTGCCAGCAGCCCAAGTCAGACAGGGCCCCGGGAGCAGTTCTTC.

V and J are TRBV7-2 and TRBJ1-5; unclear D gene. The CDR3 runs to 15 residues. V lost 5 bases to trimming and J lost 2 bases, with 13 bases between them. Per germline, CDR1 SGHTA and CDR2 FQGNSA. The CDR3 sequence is CASSPALGGNQPQHF. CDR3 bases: TGTGCCAGCAGCCCCGCCCTTGGTGGCAATCAGCCCCAGCATTTT.